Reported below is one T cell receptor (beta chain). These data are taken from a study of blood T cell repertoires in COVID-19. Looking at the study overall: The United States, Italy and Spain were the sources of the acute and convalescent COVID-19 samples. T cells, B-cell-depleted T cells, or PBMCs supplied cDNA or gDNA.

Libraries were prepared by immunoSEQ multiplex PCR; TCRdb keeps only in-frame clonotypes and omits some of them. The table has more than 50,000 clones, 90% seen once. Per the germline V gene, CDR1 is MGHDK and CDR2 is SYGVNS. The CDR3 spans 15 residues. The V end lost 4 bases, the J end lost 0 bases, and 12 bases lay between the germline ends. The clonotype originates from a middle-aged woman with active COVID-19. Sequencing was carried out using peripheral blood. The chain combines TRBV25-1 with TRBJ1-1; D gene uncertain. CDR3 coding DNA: TGTGCCAGCAGTGCCCTCAGGCGCTTGAACACTGAAGCTTTCTTT. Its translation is CASSALRRLNTEAFF.